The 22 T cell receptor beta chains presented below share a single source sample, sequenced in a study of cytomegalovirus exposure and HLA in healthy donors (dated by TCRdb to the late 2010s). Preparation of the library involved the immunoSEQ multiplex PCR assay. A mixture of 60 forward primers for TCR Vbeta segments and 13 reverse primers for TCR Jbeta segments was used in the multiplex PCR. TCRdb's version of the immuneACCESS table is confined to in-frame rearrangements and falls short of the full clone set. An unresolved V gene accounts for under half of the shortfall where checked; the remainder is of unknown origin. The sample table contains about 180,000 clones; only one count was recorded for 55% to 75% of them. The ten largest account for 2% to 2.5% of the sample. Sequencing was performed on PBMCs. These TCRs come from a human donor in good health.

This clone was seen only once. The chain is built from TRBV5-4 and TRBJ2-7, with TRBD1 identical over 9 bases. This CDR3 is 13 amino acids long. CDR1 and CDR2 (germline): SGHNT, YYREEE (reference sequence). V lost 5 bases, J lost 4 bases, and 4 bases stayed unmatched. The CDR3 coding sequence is TGTGCCAGCAGTTATGACAGGGGGTACGAGCAGTACTTC. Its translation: CASSYDRGYEQYF.

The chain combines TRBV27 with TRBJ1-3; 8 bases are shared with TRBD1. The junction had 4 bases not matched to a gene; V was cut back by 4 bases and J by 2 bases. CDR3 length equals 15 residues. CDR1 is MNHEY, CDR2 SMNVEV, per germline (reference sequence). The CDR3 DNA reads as TGTGCCAGCAGTTCATTACAGGGGGCTGGAAACACCATATATTTT. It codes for CASSSLQGAGNTIYF.

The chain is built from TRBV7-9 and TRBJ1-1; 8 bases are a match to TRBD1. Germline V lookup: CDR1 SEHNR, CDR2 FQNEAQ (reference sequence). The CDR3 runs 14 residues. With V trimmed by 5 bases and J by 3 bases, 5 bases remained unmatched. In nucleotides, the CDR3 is TGTGCCAGCAGCCAAACACAGGGGGACACTGAAGCTTTCTTT. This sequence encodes CASSQTQGDTEAFF.

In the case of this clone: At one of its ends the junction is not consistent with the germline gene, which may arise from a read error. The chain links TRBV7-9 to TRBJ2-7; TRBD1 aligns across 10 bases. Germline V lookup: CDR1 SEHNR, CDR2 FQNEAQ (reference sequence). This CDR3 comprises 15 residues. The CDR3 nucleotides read TGTTCCAGCAGCTTCCCGGGACAGGGGACCTACGAGCAGTACTTC. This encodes CSSSFPGQGTYEQYF.

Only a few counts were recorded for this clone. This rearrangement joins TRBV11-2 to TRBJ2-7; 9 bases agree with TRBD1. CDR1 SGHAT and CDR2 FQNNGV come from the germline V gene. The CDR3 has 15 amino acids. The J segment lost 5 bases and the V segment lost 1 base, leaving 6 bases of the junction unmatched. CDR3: CASSLARDRVHEQYF. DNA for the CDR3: TGTGCCAGCAGCTTAGCCCGGGACAGGGTCCACGAGCAGTACTTC.

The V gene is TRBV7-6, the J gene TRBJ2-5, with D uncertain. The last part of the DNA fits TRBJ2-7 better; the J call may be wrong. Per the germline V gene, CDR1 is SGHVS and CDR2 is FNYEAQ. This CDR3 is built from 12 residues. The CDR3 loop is CASSLHSYEQYF. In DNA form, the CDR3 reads TGTGCCAGCAGCTTGCACTCCTACGAGCAGTACTTC.

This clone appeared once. The CDR3, as DNA: TGTGCCATCGGACGACAGCCAAGCTCCTATAATTCACCCCTCCACTTT. Its protein is CAIGRQPSSYNSPLHF. This rearrangement joins TRBV10-3 to TRBJ1-6, with D possibly matching TRBD1 (5 bases). V gave up 8 bases and J gave up 0 bases, with 14 bases separating them. Germline-derived CDR1 and CDR2 are ENHRY and SYGVKD. This CDR3 is built from 16 residues.

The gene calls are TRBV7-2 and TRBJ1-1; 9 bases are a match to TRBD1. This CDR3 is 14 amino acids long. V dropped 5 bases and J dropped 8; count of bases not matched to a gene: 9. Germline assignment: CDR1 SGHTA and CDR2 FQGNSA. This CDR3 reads CASSTRSDRGEAFF. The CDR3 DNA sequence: TGTGCCAGCAGCACACGCTCGGACAGGGGAGAAGCTTTCTTT.

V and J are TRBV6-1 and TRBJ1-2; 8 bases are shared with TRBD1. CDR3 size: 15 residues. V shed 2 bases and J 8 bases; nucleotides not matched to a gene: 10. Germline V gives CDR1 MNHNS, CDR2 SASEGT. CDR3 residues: CASSEPGGTGGGYTF. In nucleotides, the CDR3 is TGTGCCAGCAGTGAACCAGGCGGCACAGGGGGGGGCTACACCTTC.

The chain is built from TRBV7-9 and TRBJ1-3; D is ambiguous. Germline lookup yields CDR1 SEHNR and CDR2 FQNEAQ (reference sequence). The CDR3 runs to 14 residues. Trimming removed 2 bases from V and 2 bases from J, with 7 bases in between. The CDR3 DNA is TGTGCCAGCAGCTTAACACAGACTGGAAACACCATATATTTT. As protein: CASSLTQTGNTIYF.

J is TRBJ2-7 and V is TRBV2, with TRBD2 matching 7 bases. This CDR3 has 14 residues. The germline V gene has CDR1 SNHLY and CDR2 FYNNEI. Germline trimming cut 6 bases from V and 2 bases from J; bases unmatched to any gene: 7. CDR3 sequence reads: CASRPAGLTYEQYF. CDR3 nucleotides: TGTGCCAGCAGACCAGCGGGGCTAACCTACGAGCAGTACTTC.

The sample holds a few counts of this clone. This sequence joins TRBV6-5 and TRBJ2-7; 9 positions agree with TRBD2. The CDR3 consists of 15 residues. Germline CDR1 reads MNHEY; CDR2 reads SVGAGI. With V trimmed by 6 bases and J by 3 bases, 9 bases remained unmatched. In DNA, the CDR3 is TGTGCCAGCAGAAATAAAGCGGGGGGAAGCTACGAGCAGTACTTC. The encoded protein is CASRNKAGGSYEQYF.

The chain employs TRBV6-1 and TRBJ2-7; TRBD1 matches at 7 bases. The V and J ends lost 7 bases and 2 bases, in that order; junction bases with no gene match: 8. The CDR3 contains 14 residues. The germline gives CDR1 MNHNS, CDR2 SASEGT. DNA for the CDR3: TGTGCCAGCACCAACGTAAGGGGGCCCTACGAGCAGTACTTC. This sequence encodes CASTNVRGPYEQYF.

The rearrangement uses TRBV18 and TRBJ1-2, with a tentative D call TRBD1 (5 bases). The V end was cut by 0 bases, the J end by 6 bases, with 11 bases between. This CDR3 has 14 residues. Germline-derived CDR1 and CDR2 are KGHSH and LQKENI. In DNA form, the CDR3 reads TGTGCCAGCTCACCACCGGACACAGCTGATGGCTACACCTTC. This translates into CASSPPDTADGYTF.

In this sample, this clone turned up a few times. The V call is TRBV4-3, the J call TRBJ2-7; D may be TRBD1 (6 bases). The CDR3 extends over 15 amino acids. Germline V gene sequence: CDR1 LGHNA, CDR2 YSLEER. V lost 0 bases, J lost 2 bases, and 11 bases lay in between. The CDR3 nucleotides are TGCGCCAGCAGCCAAGATAGGGCAGGGGCCTACGAGCAGTACTTC. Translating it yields CASSQDRAGAYEQYF.

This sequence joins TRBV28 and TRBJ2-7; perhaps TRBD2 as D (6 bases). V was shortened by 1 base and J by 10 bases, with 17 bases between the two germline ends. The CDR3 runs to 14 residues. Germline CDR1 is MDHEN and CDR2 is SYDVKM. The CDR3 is CASSLSGPGGVQYF. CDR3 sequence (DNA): TGTGCCAGCAGTTTATCGGGGCCGGGCGGGGTACAGTACTTC. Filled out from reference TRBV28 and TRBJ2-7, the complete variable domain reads DVKVTQSSRYLVKRTGEKVFLECVQDMDHENMFWYRQDPGLGLRLIYFSYDVKMKEKGDIPEGYSVSREKKERFSLILESASTNQTSMYLCASSLSGPGGVQYFGPGTRLTVT.

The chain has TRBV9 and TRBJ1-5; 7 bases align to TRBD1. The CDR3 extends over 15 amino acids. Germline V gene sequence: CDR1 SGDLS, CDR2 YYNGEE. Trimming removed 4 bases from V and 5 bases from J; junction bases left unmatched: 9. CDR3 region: CASSPSGTEDQPQHF. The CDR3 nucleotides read TGTGCCAGCAGCCCCTCGGGGACAGAGGATCAGCCCCAGCATTTT. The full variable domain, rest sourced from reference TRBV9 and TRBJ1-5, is DSGVTQTPKHLITATGQRVTLRCSPRSGDLSVYWYQQSLDQGLQFLIQYYNGEERAKGNILERFSAQQFPDLHSELNLSSLELGDSALYFCASSPSGTEDQPQHFGDGTRLSIL.

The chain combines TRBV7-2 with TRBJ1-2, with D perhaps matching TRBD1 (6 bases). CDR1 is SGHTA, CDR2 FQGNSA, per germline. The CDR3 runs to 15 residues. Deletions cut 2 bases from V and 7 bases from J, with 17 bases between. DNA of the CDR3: TGTGCCAGCAGCTTATATGGGGGCCAGCAAGCTGGCTACACCTTC. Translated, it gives CASSLYGGQQAGYTF.

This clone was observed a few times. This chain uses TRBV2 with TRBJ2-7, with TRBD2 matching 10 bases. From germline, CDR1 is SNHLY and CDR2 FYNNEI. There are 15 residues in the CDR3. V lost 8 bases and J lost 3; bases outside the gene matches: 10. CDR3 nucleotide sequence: TGTGCCAGCTCCAAAAGGGCTAGCGGGAGCTACGAGCAGTACTTC. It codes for CASSKRASGSYEQYF. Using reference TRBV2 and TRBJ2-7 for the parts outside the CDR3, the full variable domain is EPEVTQTPSHQVTQMGQEVILRCVPISNHLYFYWYRQILGQKVEFLVSFYNNEISEKSEIFDDQFSVERPDGSNFTLKIRSTKLEDSAMYFCASSKRASGSYEQYFGPGTRLTVT.

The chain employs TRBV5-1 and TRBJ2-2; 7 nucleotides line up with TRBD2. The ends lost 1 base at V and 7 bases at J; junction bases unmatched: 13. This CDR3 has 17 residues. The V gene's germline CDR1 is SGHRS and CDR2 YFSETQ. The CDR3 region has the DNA TGCGCCAGCAGCTTGTCGGGGAGGGGAAGGCTCGGCGGGGAGCTGTTTTTT. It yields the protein CASSLSGRGRLGGELFF. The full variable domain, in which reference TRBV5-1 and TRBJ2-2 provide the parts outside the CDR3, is KAGVTQTPRYLIKTRGQQVTLSCSPISGHRSVSWYQQTPGQGLQFLFEYFSETQRNKGNFPGRFSGRQFSNSRSEMNVSTLELGDSALYLCASSLSGRGRLGGELFFGEGSRLTVL.

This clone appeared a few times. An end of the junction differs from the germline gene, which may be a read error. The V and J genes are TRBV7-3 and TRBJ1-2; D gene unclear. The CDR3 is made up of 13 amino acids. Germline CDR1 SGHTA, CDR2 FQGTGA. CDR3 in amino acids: CASSLINGYGYTF. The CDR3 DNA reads TGTGCCAGCAGTTTAATAAACGGCTATGGCTACACCTTC.

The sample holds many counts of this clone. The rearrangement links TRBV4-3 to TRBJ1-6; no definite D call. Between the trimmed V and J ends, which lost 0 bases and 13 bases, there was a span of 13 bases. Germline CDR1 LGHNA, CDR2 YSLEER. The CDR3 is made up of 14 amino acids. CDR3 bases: TGCGCCAGCAGCCAAGATCTAGACGGTAGTCCCCTCCACTTT. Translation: CASSQDLDGSPLHF.